This T cell receptor beta chain was documented in a study of monozygotic twins with inflammatory bowel disease (dated by TCRdb to between 2018 and 2020). Background on the whole study: The complete study included 28 monozygotic twin pairs: 19 IBD-discordant Danish pairs and nine German pairs, of which four were IBD-concordant and five were IBD-discordant. Each individual had, on average, about 151 000 unique TCRalpha sequences and 181 000 unique TCRbeta sequences available for analysis. The search for disease-associated traits relied mainly on comparing IBD patients with their genetically identical healthy co-twins within discordant pairs. What the authors observed across the whole study: Because patients received different immunosuppressive treatments, the repertoires may have picked up extra background noise and variability between individuals. IBD patients shared fewer clonotypes with other individuals than healthy twins did, most markedly in patients showing signs of disease activity. No single strong signal or clonotype linked to IBD turned up in the results, so the idea that one exists was not supported. The analysis was unable to tell apart different T cell subtypes. Repertoire similarity did not differ between concordant and discordant twins, possibly due to limited statistical power. IBD patients had lower TCRbeta repertoire diversity, measured by the inverse Simpson index, than their healthy co-twins.

Its CDR3 holds 14 amino acids, cysteine through phenylalanine. This entry has no DNA. The germline V gene (reference sequence) yields PRHDT for CDR1 and FYEKMQ for CDR2. An approximately 2.5 ml peripheral blood sample was drawn into PAXgene tubes per donor and stored at -80°C. Without T cell sorting, total RNA was isolated from whole blood using the PAXgene blood miRNA kit on an automated QIAcube. Peripheral blood from monozygotic twin pairs concordant or discordant for inflammatory bowel disease was subjected to deep TCRalpha and TCRbeta repertoire profiling with unique molecular barcoding. Smoking habits were recorded for all twin pairs, with individuals classified as current, former or never smokers. Note on this clonotype: Its antigen target is currently unknown.

The library was obtained by 5' RACE. The input for every TCR library was around 4,000 ng of total RNA. For each sample, cDNA synthesis with SMARTScribe reverse transcriptase was split into eight separate reactions. During cDNA synthesis, template switching was used to introduce unique molecular identifiers that contained a 6-nucleotide sample barcode. Amplification of TCRalpha and TCRbeta cDNA involved two nested PCRs of approximately 16 and 10 cycles, and each PCR was followed by bead purification. Before amplification, the cDNA was treated with uracil DNA-glycosylase and purified using the QIAquick PCR purification kit. The second PCR was the step at which Illumina TruSeq-compatible adapters and sample-specific barcodes were added. Library quality and concentration were checked on TapeStation and Qubit, and libraries were pooled at around 5 ng each. Pooled libraries were sequenced on an Illumina HiSeq2500 single-index Rapid Run with 2 x 100 bp reads and custom sequencing primers. In the authors' own workflow: MiGEC version 1.2.6 was used for UMI-based consensus assembly, which corrected PCR and sequencing errors. MiXCR version 2.1.1 was used to carry out V(D)J alignment, clonotype assembly and CDR3 extraction. Gene usage, clonotype sharing and MAIT/NKT TCR abundance were normalised by analysing the top 1000, 10 000 and 20 000 clonotypes per sample. After downsampling to 27 000 UMIs, diversity was calculated as the inverse Simpson index using the vegan R package. Paired Mann-Whitney U tests on discordant twin pairs were used, with Benjamini-Hochberg multiple-testing correction. The reads went through TCRdb reprocessing, and each CDR3 protein sequence gets one entry with no DNA. The V and J calls were not made by the authors but by TCRdb's processing. The sample table on file contains under 200,000 distinct CDR3 sequences. Under 3.5% of the sample is held by the ten biggest clonotypes.

The receptor was isolated from a human donor with ulcerative colitis or Crohn's disease, or a healthy co-twin of an affected twin (not recorded which). Sequencing input: blood. Recombination joined TRBV13 with TRBJ2-7; lacking DNA, the TRBD2 call made by TCRdb goes unchecked. The CDR3 reads as follows: CASSLGTRAYEQYF.